Listed below are T cell receptor beta chains from one sample, sequenced in a study of T cells in Graves' hyperthyroidism and ophthalmopathy. TCRdb independently ran MiXCR on the multiplex PCR reads; one entry per CDR3 protein. This sample has more than 300,000 distinct CDR3 sequences, with roughly 15% found just once. The specimen sequenced was blood. Receptor source: a woman in her twenties or thirties with Graves' hyperthyroidism that later progressed to Graves' ophthalmopathy. Each CDR3 is given with its conserved first and last residue. The D gene is left open where the match is weak. For some rows the clone size is stated as once, few or many, or as a class when expanded; others skip it.

CDR3: CASSLFGLAKTSDTQYF
DNA: TGTGCCAGCAGCTTATTCGGTCTAGCGAAGACGTCAGATACGCAGTATTTT
size: many
V: TRBV13
D: -
J: TRBJ2-3

CDR3: CSASGLAVFSSYNEQFF
DNA: TGCAGTGCCTCGGGACTAGCGGTTTTCAGCTCCTACAATGAGCAGTTCTTC
size: many
V: TRBV20-1
D: TRBD2
J: TRBJ2-1

CDR3: CASSASTPGTSGSSTDTQYF
DNA: TGTGCCAGCAGCGCCTCTACCCCCGGGACTAGCGGTTCTAGCACAGATACGCAGTATTTT
size: -
V: TRBV9
D: TRBD2
J: TRBJ2-3

CDR3: CASSQGTGAVGEQYF
DNA: TGCGCCAGCAGCCAGGGGACAGGGGCCGTGGGCGAGCAGTACTTC
size: -
V: TRBV4-1
D: TRBD1
J: TRBJ2-7

CDR3: CASSSSQGAFSGANVLTF
DNA: TGCGCCAGCAGCAGCTCACAGGGGGCATTCTCTGGGGCCAACGTCCTGACTTTC
size: many
V: TRBV5-1
D: TRBD1
J: TRBJ2-6

CDR3: CASSQTNGELFF
DNA: TGTGCCAGCAGCCAGACCAACGGGGAGCTGTTTTTT
size: many
V: TRBV12-3/TRBV12-4
D: -
J: TRBJ2-2

CDR3: CSASFGAETQYF
DNA: TGCAGTGCTTCTTTCGGGGCGGAGACCCAGTACTTC
size: many
V: TRBV20-1
D: -
J: TRBJ2-5

CDR3: CASSLGPFSGYTF
DNA: TGTGCCAGCAGCTTAGGCCCCTTCTCTGGCTACACCTTC
size: many
V: TRBV11-2
D: -
J: TRBJ1-2

CDR3: CASRGWGNIQYF
DNA: TGTGCCAGTAGGGGTTGGGGAAACATTCAGTACTTC
size: few
V: TRBV14
D: -
J: TRBJ2-4

CDR3: CASSLASGGTEAFF
DNA: TGTGCCAGCAGCTTAGCATCAGGGGGCACTGAAGCTTTCTTT
size: few
V: TRBV13
D: TRBD1
J: TRBJ1-1

CDR3: CASSTRDRVPPGELFF
DNA: TGTGCCAGCAGCACCCGGGACAGGGTTCCTCCCGGGGAGCTGTTTTTT
size: -
V: TRBV11-3
D: TRBD1
J: TRBJ2-2

CDR3: CAISGGWQSSTDTQYF
DNA: TGTGCCATCAGTGGAGGGTGGCAGTCTAGCACAGATACGCAGTATTTT
size: few
V: TRBV10-3
D: -
J: TRBJ2-3

CDR3: CASSGGDSMETQYF
DNA: TGTGCCAGCAGTGGGGGGGACTCTATGGAGACCCAGTACTTC
size: many
V: TRBV12-3/TRBV12-4
D: TRBD2
J: TRBJ2-5

CDR3: CASSLDQPSGWYF
DNA: TGCGCCAGCAGCTTGGACCAGCCCTCGGGGTGGTACTTC
size: many
V: TRBV5-1
D: -
J: TRBJ2-5

CDR3: CASSKEDADTEAFF
DNA: TGCGCCAGCAGCAAGGAAGATGCGGACACTGAAGCTTTCTTT
size: many
V: TRBV5-1
D: -
J: TRBJ1-1

CDR3: CATSRVGAKQPQHF
DNA: TGTGCCACCAGCAGAGTTGGTGCCAAGCAGCCCCAGCATTTT
size: few
V: TRBV15
D: -
J: TRBJ1-5

CDR3: CATSRDRGRATNEKLFF
DNA: TGTGCCACCAGCAGAGATCGGGGGAGGGCAACTAATGAAAAACTGTTTTTT
size: many
V: TRBV15
D: -
J: TRBJ1-4

CDR3: CASSYGGASEQYF
DNA: TGTGCCAGCAGTTACGGGGGAGCTTCCGAGCAGTACTTC
size: many
V: TRBV12-3/TRBV12-4
D: -
J: TRBJ2-7

CDR3: CTSSTTGFYGYTF
DNA: TGTACCAGCAGCACTACAGGGTTCTATGGCTACACCTTC
size: -
V: TRBV5-4
D: -
J: TRBJ1-2

CDR3: CASSLGRLKVGSSTDTQYF
DNA: TGTGCCAGCAGCTTGGGACGCCTCAAAGTGGGGAGCAGCACAGATACGCAGTATTTT
size: few
V: TRBV5-8
D: -
J: TRBJ2-3

CDR3: CASSQSNEQFF
DNA: TGCGCCAGCAGCCAGAGCAATGAGCAGTTCTTC
size: -
V: TRBV4-1
D: -
J: TRBJ2-1

CDR3: CASSIGSGRSPEQFF
DNA: TGTGCCAGTAGTATTGGTAGCGGGAGATCACCTGAGCAGTTCTTC
size: many
V: TRBV19
D: TRBD2
J: TRBJ2-1

CDR3: CATSDHRDRGYNEQFF
DNA: TGTGCCACCAGTGACCATCGGGACAGGGGATACAATGAGCAGTTCTTC
size: many
V: TRBV24-1
D: TRBD1
J: TRBJ2-1

CDR3: CASSVGVSPNYGYTF
DNA: TGTGCCAGCAGCGTAGGGGTTAGTCCTAACTATGGCTACACCTTC
size: -
V: TRBV9
D: -
J: TRBJ1-2

CDR3: CASSLEMAGQAYGYTF
DNA: TGTGCCAGCAGCTTGGAAATGGCTGGACAGGCCTATGGCTACACCTTC
size: once
V: TRBV7-6
D: TRBD1
J: TRBJ1-2

CDR3: CASSIGQTSNQPQHF
DNA: TGTGCCAGTAGTATAGGACAGACGAGCAATCAGCCCCAGCATTTT
size: -
V: TRBV19
D: -
J: TRBJ1-5

CDR3: CASKEREGGETQYF
DNA: TGTGCCAGCAAAGAGCGGGAGGGTGGGGAGACCCAGTACTTC
size: -
V: TRBV2
D: TRBD2
J: TRBJ2-5

CDR3: CASSYSRRGEQYF
DNA: TGTGCCAGCAGTTACTCGCGACGAGGCGAGCAGTACTTC
size: few
V: TRBV6-5
D: -
J: TRBJ2-7

CDR3: CASSPRRRDNEQFF
DNA: TGTGCCAGCAGTCCAAGACGGAGAGACAATGAGCAGTTCTTC
size: many
V: TRBV28
D: -
J: TRBJ2-1

CDR3: CASSQGQGSHNEQFF
DNA: TGCGCCAGCAGCCAGGGACAGGGGTCCCACAATGAGCAGTTCTTC
size: -
V: TRBV4-1
D: TRBD1
J: TRBJ2-1

CDR3: CSVELAGRGDTQYF
DNA: TGCAGCGTTGAACTAGCGGGACGGGGAGATACGCAGTATTTT
size: -
V: TRBV29-1
D: TRBD2
J: TRBJ2-3

CDR3: CASSWTSSTDTQYF
DNA: TGTGCCAGCAGTTGGACATCTAGCACAGATACGCAGTATTTT
size: many
V: TRBV28
D: -
J: TRBJ2-3

CDR3: CASSLGGGSYNEQFF
DNA: TGTGCCAGCAGTTTAGGTGGTGGGTCCTACAATGAGCAGTTCTTC
size: once
V: TRBV12-3/TRBV12-4
D: -
J: TRBJ2-1

CDR3: CASSRPGGYSDTQYF
DNA: TGTGCCAGCAGCCGCCCAGGGGGCTACTCAGATACGCAGTATTTT
size: -
V: TRBV28
D: TRBD1
J: TRBJ2-3

CDR3: CASSYDPKGTEAFF
DNA: TGTGCCAGCAGCTACGACCCAAAGGGGACTGAAGCTTTCTTT
size: many
V: TRBV5-6
D: -
J: TRBJ1-1

CDR3: CASSLYKNPTEQYF
DNA: TGTGCCAGCAGCTTATATAAGAATCCTACGGAGCAGTACTTC
size: many
V: TRBV11-2
D: -
J: TRBJ2-7

CDR3: CASSQQLAGVLNEQFF
DNA: TGTGCCAGCAGCCAACAACTAGCGGGAGTTTTGAATGAGCAGTTCTTC
size: -
V: TRBV3-1
D: TRBD2
J: TRBJ2-1

CDR3: CASSLARGQPQHF
DNA: TGTGCCAGCAGTTTAGCCCGAGGTCAGCCCCAGCATTTT
size: many
V: TRBV12-3/TRBV12-4
D: -
J: TRBJ1-5

CDR3: CASSFQSGDTQYF
DNA: TGTGCCAGCAGCTTCCAGTCCGGAGATACGCAGTATTTT
size: few
V: TRBV5-6
D: -
J: TRBJ2-3

CDR3: CSASTGTGAYEQYF
DNA: TGCAGTGCTTCCACCGGGACAGGGGCCTACGAGCAGTACTTC
size: once
V: TRBV20-1
D: TRBD1
J: TRBJ2-7

CDR3: CASSPSGVANYGYTF
DNA: TGCGCCAGCAGCCCCAGCGGGGTAGCTAACTATGGCTACACCTTC
size: many
V: TRBV10-2
D: -
J: TRBJ1-2

CDR3: CASSQVNTDTQYF
DNA: TGTGCCAGCAGCCAGGTCAACACAGATACGCAGTATTTT
size: many
V: TRBV3-1
D: -
J: TRBJ2-3

CDR3: CAWRRPGTGETPSLHF
DNA: TGTGCCTGGAGACGTCCCGGGACAGGGGAGACCCCATCCCTCCACTTT
size: -
V: TRBV30
D: TRBD1
J: TRBJ1-6

CDR3: CASSPGHRTNSPLHF
DNA: TGTGCCAGCAGTCCGGGACACCGTACTAATTCACCCCTCCACTTT
size: few
V: TRBV2
D: -
J: TRBJ1-6

CDR3: CASSLVRIDTQYF
DNA: TGTGCCAGCAGCTTAGTGAGAATAGATACGCAGTATTTT
size: -
V: TRBV7-2
D: -
J: TRBJ2-3